This TCR beta chain was identified in a study of cytomegalovirus exposure and HLA in healthy donors. Concerning this clone itself: As yet, its antigen is unknown.

V trimming: 0 bases; J trimming: 5 bases; junction bases outside the gene matches: 1. The CDR3 sequence is 13 residues long. Germline V gene lookup returns CDR1 SGHRS and CDR2 YFSETQ. A multiplex PCR was run with 60 Vbeta primers and 13 Jbeta primers. Measured with immunoSEQ multiplex PCR; TCRdb has only the in-frame clones, and not every one. The sample carries under 150,000 clones, about 82% recorded once. Broader study findings: Common viral pathogens seemed to be connected with several of the most significant clusters, according to a later analysis. Accurate HLA-A and HLA-B prediction from TCR beta sequences was reported for most subjects. Later work showed greater clonal expansion in HLA-associated TCR beta chains than in equally common others. In a later analysis, V- and J-gene trimming of beta chains associated with a DCLRE1C missense variant, replicated independently.

The V and J genes are TRBV5-1 and TRBJ1-1; TRBD1 agrees at 7 bases. Sequencing was carried out using PBMCs. This receptor was identified in a boy younger than 18 in good health and CMV-seronegative. CDR3 residues: CASSLGRGTEAFF. CDR3 sequence (DNA): TGCGCCAGCAGCTTGGGCAGGGGGACTGAAGCTTTCTTT.